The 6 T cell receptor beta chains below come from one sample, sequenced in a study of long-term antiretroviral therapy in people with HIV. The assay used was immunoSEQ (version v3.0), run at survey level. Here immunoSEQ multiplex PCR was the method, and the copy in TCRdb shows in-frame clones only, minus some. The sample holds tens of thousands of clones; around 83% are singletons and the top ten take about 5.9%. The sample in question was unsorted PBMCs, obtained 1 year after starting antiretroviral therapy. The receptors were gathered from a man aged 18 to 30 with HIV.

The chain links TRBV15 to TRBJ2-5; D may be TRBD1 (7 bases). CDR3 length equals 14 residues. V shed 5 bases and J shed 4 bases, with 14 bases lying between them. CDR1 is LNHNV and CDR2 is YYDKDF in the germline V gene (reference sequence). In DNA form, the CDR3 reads TGTGCCACCAGCCCCCGACAGGGAGGAGAGACCCAGTACTTC. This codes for CATSPRQGGETQYF.

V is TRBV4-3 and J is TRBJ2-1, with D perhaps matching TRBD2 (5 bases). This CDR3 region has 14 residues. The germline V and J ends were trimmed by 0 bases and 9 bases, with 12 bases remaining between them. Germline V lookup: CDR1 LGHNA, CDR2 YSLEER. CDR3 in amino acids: CASSQEDGGGEQFF. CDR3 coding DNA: TGCGCCAGCAGCCAAGAAGATGGAGGCGGTGAGCAGTTCTTC.

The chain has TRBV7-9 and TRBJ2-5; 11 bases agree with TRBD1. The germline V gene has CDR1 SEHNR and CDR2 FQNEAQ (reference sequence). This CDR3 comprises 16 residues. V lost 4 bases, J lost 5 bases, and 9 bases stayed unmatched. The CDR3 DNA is TGTGCCAGCAGCTCTGCTGGACAGGGGGCTGGTGAGACCCAGTACTTC. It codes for CASSSAGQGAGETQYF.

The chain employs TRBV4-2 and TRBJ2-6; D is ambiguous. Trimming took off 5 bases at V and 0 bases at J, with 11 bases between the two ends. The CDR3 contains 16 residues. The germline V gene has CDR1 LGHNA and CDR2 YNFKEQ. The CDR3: CASSFKTNSGANVLTF. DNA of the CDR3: TGTGCCAGCAGCTTCAAGACCAACTCTGGGGCCAACGTCCTGACTTTC.

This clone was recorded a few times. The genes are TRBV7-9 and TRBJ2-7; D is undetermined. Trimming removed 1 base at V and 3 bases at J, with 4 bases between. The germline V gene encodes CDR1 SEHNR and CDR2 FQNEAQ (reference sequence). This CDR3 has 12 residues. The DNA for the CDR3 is TGTGCCAGCAGCTTAGTGGGCTACGAGCAGTACTTC. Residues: CASSLVGYEQYF.

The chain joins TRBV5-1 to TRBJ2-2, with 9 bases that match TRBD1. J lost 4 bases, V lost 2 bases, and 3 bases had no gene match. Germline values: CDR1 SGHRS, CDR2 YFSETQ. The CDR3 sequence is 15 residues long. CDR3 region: CASSFDRGFTGELFF. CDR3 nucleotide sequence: TGCGCCAGCAGCTTCGACAGGGGGTTCACCGGGGAGCTGTTTTTT.